Here is one T cell receptor (beta chain) with its context. Its antigen is as yet unknown. TCRdb keeps only in-frame clones here, not all; method: immunoSEQ multiplex PCR. The table shows approximately 47,000 clones, with roughly 85% occurring only once. The germline gives CDR1 SGHKS, CDR2 YYEKEE (reference sequence). V lost 0 bases and J 5 bases, leaving 6 bases between the germline ends. The CDR3 is made up of 12 amino acids. These data are taken from a study of lymphopenia after photon versus proton radiotherapy. Study observations and caveats: In patients who died, overall survival fell as post-nadir TCR diversity dropped more.

The sample consisted of peripheral blood, taken from a patient treated with photon-based radiotherapy. The chain uses TRBV5-5 and TRBJ2-7, with D possibly being TRBD2 (5 bases). This clonotype was obtained from a man in his forties or fifties with gastric cancer. The CDR3 nucleotides read TGTGCCAGCAGCTTGGCGAGGGACGAGCAGTACTTC. Protein sequence: CASSLARDEQYF.